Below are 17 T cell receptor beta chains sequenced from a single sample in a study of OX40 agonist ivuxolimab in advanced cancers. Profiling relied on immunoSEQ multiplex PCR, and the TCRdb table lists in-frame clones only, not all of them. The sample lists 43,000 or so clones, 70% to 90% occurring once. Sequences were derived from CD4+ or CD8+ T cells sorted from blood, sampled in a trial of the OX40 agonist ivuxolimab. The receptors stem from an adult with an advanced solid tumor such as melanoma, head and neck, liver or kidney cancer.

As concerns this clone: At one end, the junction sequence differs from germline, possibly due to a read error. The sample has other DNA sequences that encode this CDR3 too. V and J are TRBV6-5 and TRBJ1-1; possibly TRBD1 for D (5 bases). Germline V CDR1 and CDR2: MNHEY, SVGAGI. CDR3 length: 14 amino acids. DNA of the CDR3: TGTGCCAGCAGTTACAAGGGGCGAAACACCGAAGCTTTCTTT. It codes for CASSYKGRNTEAFF.

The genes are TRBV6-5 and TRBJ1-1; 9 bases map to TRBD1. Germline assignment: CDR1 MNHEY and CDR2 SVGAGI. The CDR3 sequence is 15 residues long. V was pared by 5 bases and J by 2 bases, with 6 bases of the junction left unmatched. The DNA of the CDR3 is TGTGCCAGCAGTACAGGGGGCACTGGAAACACTGAAGCTTTCTTT. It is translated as CASSTGGTGNTEAFF.

CDR3 in amino acids: CASSLQSGGPGGLNEQFF. The CDR3 bases are TGCGCCAGCAGCTTGCAGAGCGGGGGCCCCGGGGGTCTCAATGAGCAGTTCTTC. The chain uses TRBV5-1 and TRBJ2-1, with 8 bases matching TRBD2. CDR3 length: 18 residues. V lost 1 base to trimming and J lost 6 bases; unmatched junction nucleotides: 15. In germline, CDR1 is SGHRS, CDR2 YFSETQ.

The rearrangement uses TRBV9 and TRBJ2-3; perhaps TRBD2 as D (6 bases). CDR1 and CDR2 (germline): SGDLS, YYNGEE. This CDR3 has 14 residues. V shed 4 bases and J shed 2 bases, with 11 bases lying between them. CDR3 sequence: CASSFSGHTDTQYF. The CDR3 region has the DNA TGTGCCAGCAGCTTCAGCGGGCACACAGATACGCAGTATTTT.

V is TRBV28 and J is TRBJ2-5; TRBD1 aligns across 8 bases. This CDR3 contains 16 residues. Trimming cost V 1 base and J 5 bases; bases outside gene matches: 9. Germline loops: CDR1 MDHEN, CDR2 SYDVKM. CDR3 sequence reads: CASSLFRTGTSETQYF. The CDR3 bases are TGTGCCAGCAGTTTATTCCGGACAGGGACATCGGAGACCCAGTACTTC.

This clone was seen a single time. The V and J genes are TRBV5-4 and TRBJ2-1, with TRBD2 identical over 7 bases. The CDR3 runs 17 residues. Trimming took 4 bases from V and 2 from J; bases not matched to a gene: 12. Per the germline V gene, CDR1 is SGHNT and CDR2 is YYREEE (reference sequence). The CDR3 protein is CASSADPLAVTYNEQFF. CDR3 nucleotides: TGTGCCAGCAGCGCGGACCCGCTAGCGGTAACCTACAATGAGCAGTTCTTC.

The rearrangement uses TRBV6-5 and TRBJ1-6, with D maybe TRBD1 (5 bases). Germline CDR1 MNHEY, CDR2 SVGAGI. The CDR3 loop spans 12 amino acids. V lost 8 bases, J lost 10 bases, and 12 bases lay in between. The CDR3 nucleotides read TGTGCCAGCCGGGCGGGGGGGTCACCCCTCCACTTT. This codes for CASRAGGSPLHF.

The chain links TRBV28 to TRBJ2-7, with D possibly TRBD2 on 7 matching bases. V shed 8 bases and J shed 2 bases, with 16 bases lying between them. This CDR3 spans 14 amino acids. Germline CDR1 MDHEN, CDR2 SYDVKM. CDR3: CASSWGGGTYEQYF. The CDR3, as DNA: TGTGCCAGCTCTTGGGGAGGGGGTACCTACGAGCAGTACTTC.

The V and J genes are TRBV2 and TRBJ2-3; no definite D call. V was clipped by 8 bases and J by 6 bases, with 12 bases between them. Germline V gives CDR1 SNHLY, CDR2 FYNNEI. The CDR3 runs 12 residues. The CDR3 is CASQLGSDTQYF. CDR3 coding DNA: TGTGCCAGCCAGTTGGGATCTGATACGCAGTATTTT.

The CDR3 here is CASRGQGLSGANVLTF. CDR3 in DNA: TGTGCCAGCAGGGGACAGGGCCTCTCTGGGGCCAACGTCCTGACTTTC. The chain is built from TRBV2 and TRBJ2-6, with 9 bases aligning to TRBD1. Germline trimming cut 6 bases from V and 0 bases from J; bases unmatched to any gene: 3. The CDR3 totals 16 residues. CDR1 is SNHLY and CDR2 is FYNNEI in the germline V gene.

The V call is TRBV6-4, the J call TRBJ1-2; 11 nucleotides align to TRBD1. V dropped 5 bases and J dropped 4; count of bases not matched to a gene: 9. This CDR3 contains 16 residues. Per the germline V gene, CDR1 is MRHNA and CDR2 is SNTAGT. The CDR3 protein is CASSYLRTGGGYGYTF. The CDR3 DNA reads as TGTGCCAGCAGTTACCTACGGACAGGGGGCGGCTATGGCTACACCTTC.

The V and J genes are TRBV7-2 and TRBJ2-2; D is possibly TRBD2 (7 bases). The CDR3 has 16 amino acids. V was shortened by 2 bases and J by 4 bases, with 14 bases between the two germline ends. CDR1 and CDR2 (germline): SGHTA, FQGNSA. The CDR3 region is CASSLSAGAGTGELFF. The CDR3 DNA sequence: TGTGCCAGCAGCTTATCGGCGGGGGCCGGCACCGGGGAGCTGTTTTTT.

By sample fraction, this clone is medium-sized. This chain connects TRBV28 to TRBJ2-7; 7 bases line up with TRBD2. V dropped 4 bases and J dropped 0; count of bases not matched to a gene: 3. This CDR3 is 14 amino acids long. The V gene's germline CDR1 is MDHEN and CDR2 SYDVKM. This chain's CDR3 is CASSSPSGSYEQYF. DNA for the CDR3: TGTGCCAGCAGTTCCCCTAGCGGCTCCTACGAGCAGTACTTC.

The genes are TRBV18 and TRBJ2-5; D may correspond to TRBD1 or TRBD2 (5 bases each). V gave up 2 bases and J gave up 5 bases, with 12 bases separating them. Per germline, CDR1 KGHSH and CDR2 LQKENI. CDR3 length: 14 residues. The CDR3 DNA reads TGTGCCAGCTCACCAGGGCAGGGAGAGGAGACCCAGTACTTC. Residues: CASSPGQGEETQYF. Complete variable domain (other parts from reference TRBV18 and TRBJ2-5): NAGVMQNPRHLVRRRGQEARLRCSPMKGHSHVYWYRQLPEEGLKFMVYLQKENIIDESGMPKERFSAEFPKEGPSILRIQQVVRGDSAAYFCASSPGQGEETQYFGPGTRLLVL.

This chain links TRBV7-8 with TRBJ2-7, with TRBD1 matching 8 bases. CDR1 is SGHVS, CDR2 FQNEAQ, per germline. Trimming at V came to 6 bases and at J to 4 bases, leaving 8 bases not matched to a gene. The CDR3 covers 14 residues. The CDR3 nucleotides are TGTGCCAGCAGTCCTGACAGGGGCAATTACGAGCAGTACTTC. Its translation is CASSPDRGNYEQYF. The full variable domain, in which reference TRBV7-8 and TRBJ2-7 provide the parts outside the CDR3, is GAGVSQSPRYKVAKRGQDVALRCDPISGHVSLFWYQQALGQGPEFLTYFQNEAQLDKSGLPSDRFFAERPEGSVSTLKIQRTQQEDSAVYLCASSPDRGNYEQYFGPGTRLTVT.

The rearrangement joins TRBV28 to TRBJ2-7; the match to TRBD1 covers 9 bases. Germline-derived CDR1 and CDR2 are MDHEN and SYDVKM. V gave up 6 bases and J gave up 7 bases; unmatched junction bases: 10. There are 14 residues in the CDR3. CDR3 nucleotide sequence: TGTGCCAGCAGACCTTGGGACAGGGCAGGGGAGCAGTACTTC. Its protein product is CASRPWDRAGEQYF.

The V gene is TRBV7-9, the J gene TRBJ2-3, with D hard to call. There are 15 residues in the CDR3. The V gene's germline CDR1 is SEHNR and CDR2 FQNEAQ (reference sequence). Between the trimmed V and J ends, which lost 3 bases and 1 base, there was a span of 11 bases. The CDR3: CASSFLTVGTDTQYF. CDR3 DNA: TGTGCCAGCAGCTTTCTCACTGTGGGCACAGATACGCAGTATTTT.